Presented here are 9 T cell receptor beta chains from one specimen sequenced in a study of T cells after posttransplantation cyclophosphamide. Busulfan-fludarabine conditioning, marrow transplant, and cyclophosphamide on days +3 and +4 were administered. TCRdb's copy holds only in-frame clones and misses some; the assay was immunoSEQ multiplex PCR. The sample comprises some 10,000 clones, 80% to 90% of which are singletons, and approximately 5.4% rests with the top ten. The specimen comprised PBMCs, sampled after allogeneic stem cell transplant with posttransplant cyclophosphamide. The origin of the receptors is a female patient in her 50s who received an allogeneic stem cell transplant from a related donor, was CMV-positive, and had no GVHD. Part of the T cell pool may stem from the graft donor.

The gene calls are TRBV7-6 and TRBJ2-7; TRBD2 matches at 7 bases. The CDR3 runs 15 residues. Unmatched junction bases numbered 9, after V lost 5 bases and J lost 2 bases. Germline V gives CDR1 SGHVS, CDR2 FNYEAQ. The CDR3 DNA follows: TGTGCCAGCAGCCGATTTGGCGGGGGAGCCTACGAGCAGTACTTC. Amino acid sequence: CASSRFGGGAYEQYF.

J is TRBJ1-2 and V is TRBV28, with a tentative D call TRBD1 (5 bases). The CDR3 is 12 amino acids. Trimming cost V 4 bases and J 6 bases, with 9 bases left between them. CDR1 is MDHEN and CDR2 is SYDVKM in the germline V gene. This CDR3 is CASSSDRNGYTF. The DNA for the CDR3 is TGTGCCAGCAGTTCCGACAGAAATGGCTACACCTTC.

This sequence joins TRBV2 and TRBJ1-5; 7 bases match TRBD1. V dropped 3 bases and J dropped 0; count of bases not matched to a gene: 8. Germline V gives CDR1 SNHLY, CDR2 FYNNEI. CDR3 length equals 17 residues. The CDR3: CASSEGQRIRSNQPQHF. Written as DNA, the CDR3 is TGTGCCAGCAGTGAGGGACAGAGGATTCGTAGCAATCAGCCCCAGCATTTT.

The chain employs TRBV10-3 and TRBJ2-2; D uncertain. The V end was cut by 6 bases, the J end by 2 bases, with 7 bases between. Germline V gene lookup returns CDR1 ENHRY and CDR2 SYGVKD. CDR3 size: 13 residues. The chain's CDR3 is CAIRAVNTGELFF. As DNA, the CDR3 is TGTGCCATCAGGGCAGTTAACACCGGGGAGCTGTTTTTT.

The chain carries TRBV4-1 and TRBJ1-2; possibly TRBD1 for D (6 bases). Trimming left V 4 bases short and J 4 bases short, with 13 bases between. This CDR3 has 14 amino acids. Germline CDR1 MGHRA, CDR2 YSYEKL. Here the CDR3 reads CASSLPGQRYGYTF. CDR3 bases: TGCGCCAGCAGCCTACCGGGACAACGCTATGGCTACACCTTC.

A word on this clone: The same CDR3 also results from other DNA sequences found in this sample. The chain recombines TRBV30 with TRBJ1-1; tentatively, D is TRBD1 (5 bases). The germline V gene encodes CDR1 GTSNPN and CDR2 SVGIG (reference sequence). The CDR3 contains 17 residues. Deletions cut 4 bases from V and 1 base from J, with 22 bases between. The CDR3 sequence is CAWTSPIVGTGNTEAFF. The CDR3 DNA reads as TGTGCCTGGACCTCCCCCATTGTCGGGACTGGGAACACTGAAGCTTTCTTT.

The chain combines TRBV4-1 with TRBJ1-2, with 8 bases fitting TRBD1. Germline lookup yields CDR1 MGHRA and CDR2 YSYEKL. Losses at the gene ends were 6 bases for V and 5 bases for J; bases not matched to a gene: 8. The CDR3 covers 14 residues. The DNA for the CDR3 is TGCGCCAGCAGTCATCCGGGACAGGATTATGGCTACACCTTC. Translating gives CASSHPGQDYGYTF.

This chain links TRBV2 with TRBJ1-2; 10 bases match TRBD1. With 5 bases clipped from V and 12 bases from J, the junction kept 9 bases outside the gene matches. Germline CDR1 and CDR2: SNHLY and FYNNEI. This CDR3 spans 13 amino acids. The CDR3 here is CASSPVDRGNHTF. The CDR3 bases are TGTGCCAGCAGTCCAGTGGACAGGGGGAACCACACCTTC. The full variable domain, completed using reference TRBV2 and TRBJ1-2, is EPEVTQTPSHQVTQMGQEVILRCVPISNHLYFYWYRQILGQKVEFLVSFYNNEISEKSEIFDDQFSVERPDGSNFTLKIRSTKLEDSAMYFCASSPVDRGNHTFGSGTRLTVV.

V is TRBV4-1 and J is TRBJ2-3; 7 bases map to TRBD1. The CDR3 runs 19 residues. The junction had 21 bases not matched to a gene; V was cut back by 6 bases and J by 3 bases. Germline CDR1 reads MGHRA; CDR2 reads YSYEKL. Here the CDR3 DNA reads TGCGCCAGCAGAAAAAGAGAAACAGGGGTAAGAGTTCGAACAGATACGCAGTATTTT. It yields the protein CASRKRETGVRVRTDTQYF.